Below, 6 T cell receptor beta chains from the same sample are listed, as sequenced in a study of blood T cells in healthy people across ages. It was with a sample-barcoded 5' primer and a J-beta primer mix that a second PCR of roughly 7 to 12 cycles was run. TCRdb passed the 5' RACE reads through MiXCR, listing each CDR3 protein once. The table has hundreds of thousands of distinct CDR3 sequences, roughly 27% seen once. The specimen was blood. The receptors originated from a woman in her seventies in good health.

This chain joins TRBV20-1 and TRBJ2-1; D remains unclear. Trimming left V 0 bases short and J 5 bases short, with 11 bases between. This CDR3 region has 14 residues. Germline values: CDR1 DFQATT, CDR2 SNEGSKA (reference sequence). The CDR3 loop is CSARDRVGNNEQFF. CDR3 DNA sequence: TGCAGTGCTAGAGATAGGGTTGGAAACAATGAGCAGTTCTTC.

The table lists this clonotype with many counts. This sequence joins TRBV3-1 and TRBJ2-3; 7 nucleotides line up with TRBD2. The V and J ends lost 1 base and 5 bases, in that order; junction bases with no gene match: 6. Per the germline V gene, CDR1 is LGHDT and CDR2 is YNNKEL (reference sequence). The CDR3 loop spans 15 amino acids. The CDR3: CASSQGGAGVDTQYF. For the CDR3, the DNA is TGTGCCAGCAGCCAAGGAGGCGCGGGGGTAGATACGCAGTATTTT.

This clonotype was counted between two and nine times. This chain links TRBV12-3 or TRBV12-4 with TRBJ1-4; maybe TRBD1 (5 bases). Deletions cut 5 bases from V and 5 bases from J, with 15 bases between. The CDR3 spans 15 residues. The CDR3 protein is CASSLARGLNEKLFF. The CDR3 nucleotides are TGTGCCAGCAGTCTCGCTAGGGGCTTGAATGAAAAACTGTTTTTT.

Written as DNA, the CDR3 is TGTGCCAGCAGCCCCCAATCAGGGAACGATGAGCAGTTCTTC. Its translation is CASSPQSGNDEQFF. The chain joins TRBV9 to TRBJ2-7; tentative D call: TRBD1 (5 bases). The J call may be in error: the DNA end matches TRBJ2-1 better. Per the germline V gene, CDR1 is SGDLS and CDR2 is YYNGEE. The CDR3 covers 14 residues.

The gene calls are TRBV14 and TRBJ2-7; perhaps D is TRBD1 or TRBD2 (5 bases each). V dropped 4 bases and J dropped 7 bases, with 20 bases sitting between them. CDR3 length equals 15 residues. Germline V CDR1 and CDR2: SGHDN, FVKESK. The CDR3 coding sequence is TGTGCCAGCAGCCCCCACTCCGGGACCGCAGGGGAGCAGTACTTC. Amino acid sequence: CASSPHSGTAGEQYF.

This clonotype has a handful of counts. CDR3 DNA: TGTGCCAGCAGTCTGGGCCGCGGGAGGGTTAGCGAGCAGTACTTC. Protein sequence: CASSLGRGRVSEQYF. The chain joins TRBV27 to TRBJ2-5; 9 positions agree with TRBD2. TRBJ2-7 matches the DNA end more closely, so the J call is doubtful. The CDR3 is 15 residues long. Germline V gives CDR1 MNHEY, CDR2 SMNVEV (reference sequence).